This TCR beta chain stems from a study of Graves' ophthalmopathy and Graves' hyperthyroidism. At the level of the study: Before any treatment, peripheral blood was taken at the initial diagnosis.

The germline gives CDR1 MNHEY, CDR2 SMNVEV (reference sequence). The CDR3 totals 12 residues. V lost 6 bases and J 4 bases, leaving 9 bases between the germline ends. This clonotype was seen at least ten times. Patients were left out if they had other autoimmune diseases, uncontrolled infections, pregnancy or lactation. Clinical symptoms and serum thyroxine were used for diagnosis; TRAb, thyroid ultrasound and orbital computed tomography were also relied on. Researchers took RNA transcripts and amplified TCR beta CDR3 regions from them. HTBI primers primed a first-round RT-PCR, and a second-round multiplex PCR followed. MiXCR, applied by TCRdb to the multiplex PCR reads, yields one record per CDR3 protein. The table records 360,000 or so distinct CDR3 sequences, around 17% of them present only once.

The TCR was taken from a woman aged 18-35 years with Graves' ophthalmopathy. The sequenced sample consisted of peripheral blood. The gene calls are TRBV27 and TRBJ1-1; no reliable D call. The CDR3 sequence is CASSPTPTEAFF. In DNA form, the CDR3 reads TGTGCCAGCAGCCCCACCCCCACTGAAGCTTTCTTT.